The table lists the clone carrying this TCR beta chain with many counts. This entry comes from a study of breast tumors, draining lymph nodes, adjacent tissues. Each CDR3 protein gets one entry after TCRdb re-called the multiplex PCR reads with MiXCR. The data show tens of thousands of distinct CDR3 sequences, 23% seen once. Trimming removed 3 bases from V and 7 bases from J, with 10 bases in between. The germline V gene has CDR1 DFQATT and CDR2 SNEGSKA (reference sequence). The CDR3 sequence is 13 residues long. This chain uses TRBV20-1 with TRBJ1-6, with D unresolved. The clonotype originates from a female donor with breast cancer. Some clones in this sample may be carry-over from other donors' samples. Input material: breast tumor tissue. The DNA of the CDR3 is TGCAGTGCTAGCCAGTGGGCAAATTCACCCCTCCACTTT. Its protein product is CSASQWANSPLHF.